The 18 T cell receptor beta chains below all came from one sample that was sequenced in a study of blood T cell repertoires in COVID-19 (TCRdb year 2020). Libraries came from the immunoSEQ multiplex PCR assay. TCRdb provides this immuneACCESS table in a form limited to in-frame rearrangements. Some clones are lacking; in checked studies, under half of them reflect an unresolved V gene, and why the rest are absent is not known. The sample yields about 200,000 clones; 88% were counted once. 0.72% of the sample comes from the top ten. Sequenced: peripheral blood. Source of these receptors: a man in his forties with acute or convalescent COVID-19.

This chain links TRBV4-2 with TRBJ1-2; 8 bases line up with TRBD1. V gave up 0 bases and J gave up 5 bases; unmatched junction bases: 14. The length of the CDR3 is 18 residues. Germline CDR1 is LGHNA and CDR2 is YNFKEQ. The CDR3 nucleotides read TGTGCCAGCAGCCAAGATCTGGGGACAGGCCCTACCTCTTATGGCTACACCTTC. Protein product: CASSQDLGTGPTSYGYTF.

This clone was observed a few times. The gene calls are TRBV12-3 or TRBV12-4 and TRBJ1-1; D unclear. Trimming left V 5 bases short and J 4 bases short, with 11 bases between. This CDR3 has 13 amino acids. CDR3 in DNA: TGTGCCAGCAGTGGGAGGAGGTGCACTGAAGCTTTCTTT. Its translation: CASSGRRCTEAFF.

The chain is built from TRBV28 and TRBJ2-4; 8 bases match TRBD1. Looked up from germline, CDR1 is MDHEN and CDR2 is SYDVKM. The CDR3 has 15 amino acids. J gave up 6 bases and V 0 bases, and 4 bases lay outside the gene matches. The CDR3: CASSLWDRAANIQYF. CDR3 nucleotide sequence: TGTGCCAGCAGTTTATGGGACAGGGCGGCAAACATTCAGTACTTC.

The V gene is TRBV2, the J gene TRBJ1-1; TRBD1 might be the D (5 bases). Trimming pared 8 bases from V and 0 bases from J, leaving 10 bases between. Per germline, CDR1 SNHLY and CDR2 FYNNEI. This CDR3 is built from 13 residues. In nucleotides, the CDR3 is TGTGCCAGCCGAGGACATTTGAACACTGAAGCTTTCTTT. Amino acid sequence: CASRGHLNTEAFF.

Here the CDR3 reads CASSQLAGGPTDTQYF. As DNA, the CDR3 is TGCGCCAGCAGCCAACTAGCGGGAGGGCCGACAGATACGCAGTATTTT. V and J are TRBV5-1 and TRBJ2-3; 13 bases are shared with TRBD2. The germline gives CDR1 SGHRS, CDR2 YFSETQ. V was clipped by 4 bases and J by 3 bases; unmatched bases: 5. The CDR3 covers 16 residues.

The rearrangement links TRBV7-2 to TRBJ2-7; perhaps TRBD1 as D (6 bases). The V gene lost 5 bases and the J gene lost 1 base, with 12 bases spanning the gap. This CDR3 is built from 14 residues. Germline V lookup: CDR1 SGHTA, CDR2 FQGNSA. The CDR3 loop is CASSIGQKSYEQYF. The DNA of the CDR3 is TGTGCCAGCAGCATCGGACAGAAATCCTACGAGCAGTACTTC.

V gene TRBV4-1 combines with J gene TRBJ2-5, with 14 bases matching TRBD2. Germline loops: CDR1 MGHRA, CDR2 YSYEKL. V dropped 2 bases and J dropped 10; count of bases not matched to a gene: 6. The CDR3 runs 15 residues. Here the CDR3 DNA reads TGCGCCAGCAGCCAACCGACTAGCGGGGGGGCGGGCCAGTACTTC. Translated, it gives CASSQPTSGGAGQYF.

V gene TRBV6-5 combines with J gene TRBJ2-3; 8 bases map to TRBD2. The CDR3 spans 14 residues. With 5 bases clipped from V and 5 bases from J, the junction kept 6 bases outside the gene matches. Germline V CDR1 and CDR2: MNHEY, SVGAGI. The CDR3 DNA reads TGTGCCAGCAGTCGGACTAGCTTCGGAGATACGCAGTATTTT. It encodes CASSRTSFGDTQYF.

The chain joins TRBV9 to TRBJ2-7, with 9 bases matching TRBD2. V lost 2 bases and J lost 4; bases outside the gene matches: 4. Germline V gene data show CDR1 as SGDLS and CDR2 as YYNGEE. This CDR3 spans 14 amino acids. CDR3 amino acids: CASSVTSGTYEQYF. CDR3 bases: TGTGCCAGCAGCGTGACTAGCGGTACTTACGAGCAGTACTTC.

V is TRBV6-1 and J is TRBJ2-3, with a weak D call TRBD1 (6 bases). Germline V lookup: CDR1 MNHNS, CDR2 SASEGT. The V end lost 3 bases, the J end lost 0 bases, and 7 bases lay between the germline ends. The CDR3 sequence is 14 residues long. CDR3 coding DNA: TGTGCCAGCAGTGACAGGGGTAGCACAGATACGCAGTATTTT. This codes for CASSDRGSTDTQYF.

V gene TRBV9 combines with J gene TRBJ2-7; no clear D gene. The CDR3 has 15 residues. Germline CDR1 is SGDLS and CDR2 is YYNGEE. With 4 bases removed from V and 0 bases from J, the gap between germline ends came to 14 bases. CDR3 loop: CASSLHPSPSYEQYF. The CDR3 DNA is TGTGCCAGCAGCCTTCACCCGAGTCCCTCCTACGAGCAGTACTTC.

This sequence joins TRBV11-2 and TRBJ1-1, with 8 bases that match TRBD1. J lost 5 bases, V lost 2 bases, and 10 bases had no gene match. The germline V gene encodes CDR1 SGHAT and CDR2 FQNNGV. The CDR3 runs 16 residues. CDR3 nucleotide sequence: TGTGCCAGCAGCTTATGGCTGACAGGGGAGAGGACTGAAGCTTTCTTT. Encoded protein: CASSLWLTGERTEAFF.

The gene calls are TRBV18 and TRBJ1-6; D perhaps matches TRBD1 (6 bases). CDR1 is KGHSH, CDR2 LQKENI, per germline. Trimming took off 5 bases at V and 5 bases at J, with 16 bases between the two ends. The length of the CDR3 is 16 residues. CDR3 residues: CASSLRTAADNSPLHF. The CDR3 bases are TGTGCCAGCTCATTAAGGACAGCAGCCGATAATTCACCCCTCCACTTT.

Here the CDR3 reads CASSYSTRSSGNTIYF. The CDR3 region has the DNA TGTGCCAGCAGTTACTCGACCAGGTCCTCTGGAAACACCATATATTTT. V usage is TRBV6-6 and J usage is TRBJ1-3, with no clear D. This CDR3 is built from 16 residues. Trimming pared 0 bases from V and 0 bases from J, leaving 9 bases between. The germline gives CDR1 MNHNY, CDR2 SVGAGI (reference sequence).

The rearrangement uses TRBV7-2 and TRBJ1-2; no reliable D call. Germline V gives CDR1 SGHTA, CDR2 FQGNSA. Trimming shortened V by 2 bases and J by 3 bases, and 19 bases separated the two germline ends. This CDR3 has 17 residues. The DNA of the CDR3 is TGTGCCAGCAGCTTAAGCTCTGGCGGAACGACCCACTATGGCTACACCTTC. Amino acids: CASSLSSGGTTHYGYTF.

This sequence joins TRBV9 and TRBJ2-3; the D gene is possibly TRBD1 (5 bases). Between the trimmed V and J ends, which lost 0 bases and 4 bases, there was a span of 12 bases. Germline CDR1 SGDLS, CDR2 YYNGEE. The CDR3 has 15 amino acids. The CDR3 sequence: CASSVGGRGADTQYF. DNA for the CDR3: TGTGCCAGCAGCGTAGGGGGTAGGGGTGCAGATACGCAGTATTTT.

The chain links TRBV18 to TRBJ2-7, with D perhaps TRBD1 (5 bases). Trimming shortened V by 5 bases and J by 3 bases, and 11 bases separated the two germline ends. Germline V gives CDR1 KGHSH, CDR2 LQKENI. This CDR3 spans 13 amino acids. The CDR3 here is CASSLQVVYEQYF. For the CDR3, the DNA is TGTGCCAGCTCATTACAGGTTGTCTACGAGCAGTACTTC. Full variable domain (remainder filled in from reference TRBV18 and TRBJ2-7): NAGVMQNPRHLVRRRGQEARLRCSPMKGHSHVYWYRQLPEEGLKFMVYLQKENIIDESGMPKERFSAEFPKEGPSILRIQQVVRGDSAAYFCASSLQVVYEQYFGPGTRLTVT.

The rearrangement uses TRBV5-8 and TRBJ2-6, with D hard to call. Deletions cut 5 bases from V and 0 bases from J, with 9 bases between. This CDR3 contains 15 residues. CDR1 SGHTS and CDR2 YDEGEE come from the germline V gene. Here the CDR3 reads CASSITYSGANVLTF. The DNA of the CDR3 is TGTGCCAGCAGTATCACTTACTCTGGGGCCAACGTCCTGACTTTC.